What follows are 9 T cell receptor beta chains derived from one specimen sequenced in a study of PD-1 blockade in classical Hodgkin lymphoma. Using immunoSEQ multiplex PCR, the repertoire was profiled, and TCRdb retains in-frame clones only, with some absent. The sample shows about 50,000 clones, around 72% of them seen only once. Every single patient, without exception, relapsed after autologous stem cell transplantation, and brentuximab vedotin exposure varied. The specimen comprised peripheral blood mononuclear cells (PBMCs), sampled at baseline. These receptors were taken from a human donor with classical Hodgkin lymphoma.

For the CDR3, the DNA is TGTGCCAGCACCCCCCCGAAGGACTCTGGAAACACCATATATTTT. Its translation is CASTPPKDSGNTIYF. The J gene is TRBJ1-3, the V gene TRBV28; no clear D gene. CDR3 size: 15 residues. With 7 bases removed from V and 0 bases from J, the gap between germline ends came to 13 bases. Germline V gene lookup returns CDR1 MDHEN and CDR2 SYDVKM.

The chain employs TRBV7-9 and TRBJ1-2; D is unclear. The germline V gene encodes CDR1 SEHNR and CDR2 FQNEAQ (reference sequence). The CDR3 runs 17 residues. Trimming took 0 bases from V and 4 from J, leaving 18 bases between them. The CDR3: CASSLASMGVLLYGYTF. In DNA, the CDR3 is TGTGCCAGCAGCTTAGCGTCTATGGGCGTTCTACTCTATGGCTACACCTTC.

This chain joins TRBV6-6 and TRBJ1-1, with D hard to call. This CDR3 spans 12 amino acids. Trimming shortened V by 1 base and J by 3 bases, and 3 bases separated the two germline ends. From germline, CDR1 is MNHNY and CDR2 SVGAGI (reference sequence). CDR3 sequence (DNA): TGTGCCAGCAGTTACTTGCACACTGAAGCTTTCTTT. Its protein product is CASSYLHTEAFF.

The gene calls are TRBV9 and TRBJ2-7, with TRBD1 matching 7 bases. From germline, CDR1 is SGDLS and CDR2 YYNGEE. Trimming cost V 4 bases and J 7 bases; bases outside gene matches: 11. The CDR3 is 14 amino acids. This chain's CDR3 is CASSFRQGAQEQYF. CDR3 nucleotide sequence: TGTGCCAGCAGCTTCCGACAGGGAGCGCAAGAGCAGTACTTC.

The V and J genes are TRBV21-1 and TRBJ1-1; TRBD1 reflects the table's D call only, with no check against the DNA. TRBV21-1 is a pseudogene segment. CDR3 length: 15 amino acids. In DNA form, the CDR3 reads TGTGCCAGCAGCAAAGTTACCATTGTGACAACTGAAGCTTTCTTT. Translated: CASSKVTIVTTEAFF.

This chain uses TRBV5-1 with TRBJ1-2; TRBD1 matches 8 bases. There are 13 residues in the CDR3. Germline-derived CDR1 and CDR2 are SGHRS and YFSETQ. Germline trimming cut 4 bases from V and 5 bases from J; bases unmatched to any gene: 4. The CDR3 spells CASSDRGQYGYTF. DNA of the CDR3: TGCGCCAGCAGCGACAGGGGCCAATATGGCTACACCTTC.

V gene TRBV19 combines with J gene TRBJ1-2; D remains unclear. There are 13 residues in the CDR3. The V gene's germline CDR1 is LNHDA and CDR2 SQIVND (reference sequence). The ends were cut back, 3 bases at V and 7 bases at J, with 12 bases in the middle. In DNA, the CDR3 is TGTGCCAGTAGTATTGGACTTGTAAGTGGCTACACCTTC. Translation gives CASSIGLVSGYTF.

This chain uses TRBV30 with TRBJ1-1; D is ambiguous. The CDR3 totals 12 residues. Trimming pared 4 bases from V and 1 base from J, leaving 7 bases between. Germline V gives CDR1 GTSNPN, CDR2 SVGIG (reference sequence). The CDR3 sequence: CAWTPGNTEAFF. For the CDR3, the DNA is TGTGCCTGGACACCGGGGAACACTGAAGCTTTCTTT.

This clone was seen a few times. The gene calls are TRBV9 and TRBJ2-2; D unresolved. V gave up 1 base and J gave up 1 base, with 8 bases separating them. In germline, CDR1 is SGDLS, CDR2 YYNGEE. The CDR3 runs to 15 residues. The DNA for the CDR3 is TGTGCCAGCAGCGTAAGGGTGGGGAACACCGGGGAGCTGTTTTTT. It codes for CASSVRVGNTGELFF.